This TCR beta chain originates from a study of identical twins. TCRdb processed the 5' RACE reads anew with MiXCR; each CDR3 protein has one entry. This table holds about 1.7 million distinct CDR3 sequences, about 30% found once. Study-wide points: Whereas memory repertoires showed no such difference, abundant cord blood beta clonotypes carried fewer insertions.

This clonotype was counted at least ten times. Its antigen remains unidentified. CDR3 size: 14 residues. Germline lookup yields CDR1 SGHAT and CDR2 FQDESV (reference sequence). The V gene lost 5 bases and the J gene lost 1 base, with 10 bases spanning the gap. The TCR sequence derives from a newborn girl in good health. The sample taken for sequencing was cord blood. The V and J genes are TRBV11-1 and TRBJ2-3, with D uncertain. In DNA form, the CDR3 reads TGTGCCAGCAGCGCGCACCTTCGCACAGATACGCAGTATTTT. Amino acids: CASSAHLRTDTQYF.